This T cell receptor beta chain was identified in a study of T cell repertoires in cytomegalovirus infection. The overall study: An indication of both CMV infection and matching HLA type came from public TCR beta signatures. Findings and caveats of the study: HLA-C-restricted CMV-specific TCR beta clonotypes were dominant in the ex vivo response.

TCRdb re-analysed the reads in MiXCR, keeping a single row per CDR3 protein. This table has around 300,000 distinct CDR3 sequences, around 25% appearing once. This clonotype has a handful of counts. Its antigen is unidentified. The V and J ends lost 3 bases and 7 bases respectively, with 10 bases between them. CDR3 length: 13 amino acids. Germline assignment: CDR1 MDHEN and CDR2 SYDVKM. Input material: PBMCs. The chain uses TRBV28 and TRBJ2-1; D possibly uses TRBD1 or TRBD2 (5 bases each). This clonotype originated in a human donor in good health (CMV status not recorded). Some clones in this sample may be carry-over from other donors' samples. The CDR3 nucleotides are TGTGCCAGCAGTTTGAGGGGTTTGAATGAGCAGTTCTTC. Its protein product is CASSLRGLNEQFF. Variable domain in full (rest from reference TRBV28 and TRBJ2-1): DVKVTQSSRYLVKRTGEKVFLECVQDMDHENMFWYRQDPGLGLRLIYFSYDVKMKEKGDIPEGYSVSREKKERFSLILESASTNQTSMYLCASSLRGLNEQFFGPGTRLTVL.